This T cell receptor (beta chain) came from a study of response to subunit inactivated influenza vaccine. TCRdb used MiXCR to reprocess the RT-PCR reads, holding one entry per CDR3 protein. Among almost 250,000 distinct CDR3 sequences listed, 12% were seen once. Study results and caveats: Each seasonal flu vaccination may recruit only limited new T cells, authors suggested.

Details on this clonotype: Its antigen is unknown.

Germline CDR1 reads SEHNR; CDR2 reads FQNEAQ (reference sequence). The V and J ends lost 0 bases and 4 bases respectively, with 9 bases between them. The CDR3 runs to 14 residues. The chain couples TRBV7-9 to TRBJ2-5; D not certain. Sample: non-naive T cells sorted from PBMCs, taken 14 to 15 days before vaccination. The receptor's source is a man aged 45 to 65 who received an inactivated influenza vaccine. The CDR3 here is CASSLAGYLETQYF. In DNA, the CDR3 is TGTGCCAGCAGCTTAGCAGGATACCTAGAGACCCAGTACTTC. Full variable domain (missing parts from reference TRBV7-9 and TRBJ2-5): DTGVSQNPRHKITKRGQNVTFRCDPISEHNRLYWYRQTLGQGPEFLTYFQNEAQLEKSRLLSDRFSAERPKGSFSTLEIQRTEQGDSAMYLCASSLAGYLETQYFGPGTRLLVL.